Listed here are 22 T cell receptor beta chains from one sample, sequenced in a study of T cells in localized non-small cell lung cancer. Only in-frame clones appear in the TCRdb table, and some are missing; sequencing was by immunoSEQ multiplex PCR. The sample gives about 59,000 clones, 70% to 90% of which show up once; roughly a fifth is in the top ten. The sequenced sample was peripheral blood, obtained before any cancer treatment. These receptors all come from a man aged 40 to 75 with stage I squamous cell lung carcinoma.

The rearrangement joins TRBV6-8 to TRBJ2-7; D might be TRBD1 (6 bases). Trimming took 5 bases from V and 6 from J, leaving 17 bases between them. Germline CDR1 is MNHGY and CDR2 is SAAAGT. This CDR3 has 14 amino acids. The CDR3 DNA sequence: TGTGCCAGCAGTCTCCCGGGACAACCCTCCGAGCAGTACTTC. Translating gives CASSLPGQPSEQYF.

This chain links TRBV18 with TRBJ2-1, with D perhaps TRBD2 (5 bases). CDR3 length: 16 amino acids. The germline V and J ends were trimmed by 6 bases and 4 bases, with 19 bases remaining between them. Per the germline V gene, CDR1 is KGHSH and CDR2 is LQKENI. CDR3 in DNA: TGTGCCAGCTCCCAAGGACCGTTCACGGGGTACAATGAGCAGTTCTTC. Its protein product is CASSQGPFTGYNEQFF.

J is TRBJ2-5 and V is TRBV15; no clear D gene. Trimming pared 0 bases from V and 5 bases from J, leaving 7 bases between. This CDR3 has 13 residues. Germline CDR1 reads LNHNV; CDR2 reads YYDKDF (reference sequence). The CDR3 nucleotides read TGTGCCACCAGCAGAGATCATAGGGAGACCCAGTACTTC. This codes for CATSRDHRETQYF.

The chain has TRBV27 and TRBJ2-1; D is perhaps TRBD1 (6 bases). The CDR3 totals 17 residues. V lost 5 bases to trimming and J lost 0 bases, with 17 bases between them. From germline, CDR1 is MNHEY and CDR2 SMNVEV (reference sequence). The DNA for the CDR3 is TGTGCCAGCAGTCTTCCCGGGACACCGAGCTCCTACAATGAGCAGTTCTTC. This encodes CASSLPGTPSSYNEQFF.

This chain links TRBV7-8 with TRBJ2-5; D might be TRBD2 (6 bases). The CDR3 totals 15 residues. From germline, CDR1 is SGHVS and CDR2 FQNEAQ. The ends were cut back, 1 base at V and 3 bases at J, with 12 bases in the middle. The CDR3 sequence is CASSLGGTREETQYF. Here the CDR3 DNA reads TGTGCCAGCAGCTTAGGAGGGACTCGAGAAGAGACCCAGTACTTC. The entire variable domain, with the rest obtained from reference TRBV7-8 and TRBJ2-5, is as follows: GAGVSQSPRYKVAKRGQDVALRCDPISGHVSLFWYQQALGQGPEFLTYFQNEAQLDKSGLPSDRFFAERPEGSVSTLKIQRTQQEDSAVYLCASSLGGTREETQYFGPGTRLLVL.

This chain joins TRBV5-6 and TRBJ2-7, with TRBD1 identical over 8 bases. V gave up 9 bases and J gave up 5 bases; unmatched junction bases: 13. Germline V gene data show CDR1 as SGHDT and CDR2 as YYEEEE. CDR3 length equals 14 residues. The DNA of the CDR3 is TGTGCCACCAAGTCCGGGACAGGTATAAACGAGCAGTACTTC. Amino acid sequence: CATKSGTGINEQYF. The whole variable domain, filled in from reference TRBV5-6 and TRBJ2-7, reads DAGVTQSPTHLIKTRGQQVTLRCSPKSGHDTVSWYQQALGQGPQFIFQYYEEEERQRGNFPDRFSGHQFPNYSSELNVNALLLGDSALYLCATKSGTGINEQYFGPGTRLTVT.

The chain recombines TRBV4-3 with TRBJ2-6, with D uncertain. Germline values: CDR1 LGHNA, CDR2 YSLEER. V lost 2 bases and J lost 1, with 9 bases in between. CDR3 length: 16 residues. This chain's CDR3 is CASSQQVWSGANVLTF. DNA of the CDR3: TGCGCCAGCAGCCAACAGGTCTGGTCTGGGGCCAACGTCCTGACTTTC.

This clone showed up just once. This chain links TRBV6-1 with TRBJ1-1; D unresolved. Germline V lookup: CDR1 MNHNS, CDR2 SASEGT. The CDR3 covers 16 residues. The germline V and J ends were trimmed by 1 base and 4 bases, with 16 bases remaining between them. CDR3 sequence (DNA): TGTGCCAGCAGTGAAGGTAAGGCGTCGTGGGGCACTGAAGCTTTCTTT. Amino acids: CASSEGKASWGTEAFF.

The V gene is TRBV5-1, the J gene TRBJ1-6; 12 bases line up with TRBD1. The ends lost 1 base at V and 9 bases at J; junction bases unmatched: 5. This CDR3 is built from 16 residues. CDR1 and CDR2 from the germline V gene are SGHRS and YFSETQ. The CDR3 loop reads CASSLSGDRGLSPLHF. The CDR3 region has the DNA TGCGCCAGCAGCTTGTCAGGGGACAGGGGGCTTTCACCCCTCCACTTT.

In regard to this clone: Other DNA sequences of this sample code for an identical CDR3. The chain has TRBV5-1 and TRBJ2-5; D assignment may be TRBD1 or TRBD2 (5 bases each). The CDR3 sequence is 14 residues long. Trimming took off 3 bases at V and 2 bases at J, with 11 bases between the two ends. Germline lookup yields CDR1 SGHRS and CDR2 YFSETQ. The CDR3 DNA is TGCGCCAGCAGCTCCGGGACGGCACAAGAGACCCAGTACTTC. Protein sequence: CASSSGTAQETQYF.

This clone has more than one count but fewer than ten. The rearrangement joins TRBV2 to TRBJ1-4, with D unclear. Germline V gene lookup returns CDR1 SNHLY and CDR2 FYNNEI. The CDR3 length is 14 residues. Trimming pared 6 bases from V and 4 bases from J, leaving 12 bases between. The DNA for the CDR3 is TGTGCCAGCAGGCCAGGAGCTAATAATGAAAAACTGTTTTTT. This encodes CASRPGANNEKLFF.

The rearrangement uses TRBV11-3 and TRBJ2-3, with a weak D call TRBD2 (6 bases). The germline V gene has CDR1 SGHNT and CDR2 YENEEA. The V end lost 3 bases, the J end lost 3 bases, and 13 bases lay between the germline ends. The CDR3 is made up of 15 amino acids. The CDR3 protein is CASSLGRERTDTQYF. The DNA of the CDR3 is TGTGCCAGCAGCTTGGGACGGGAGAGAACAGATACGCAGTATTTT.

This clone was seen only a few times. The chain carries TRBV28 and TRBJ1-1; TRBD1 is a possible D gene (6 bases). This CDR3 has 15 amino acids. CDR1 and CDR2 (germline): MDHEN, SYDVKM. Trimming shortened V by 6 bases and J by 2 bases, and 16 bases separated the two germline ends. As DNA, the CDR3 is TGTGCCAGCAGACCCGGACAGCTCCGAAACACTGAAGCTTTCTTT. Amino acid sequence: CASRPGQLRNTEAFF. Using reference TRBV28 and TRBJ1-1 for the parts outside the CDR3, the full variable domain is DVKVTQSSRYLVKRTGEKVFLECVQDMDHENMFWYRQDPGLGLRLIYFSYDVKMKEKGDIPEGYSVSREKKERFSLILESASTNQTSMYLCASRPGQLRNTEAFFGQGTRLTVV.

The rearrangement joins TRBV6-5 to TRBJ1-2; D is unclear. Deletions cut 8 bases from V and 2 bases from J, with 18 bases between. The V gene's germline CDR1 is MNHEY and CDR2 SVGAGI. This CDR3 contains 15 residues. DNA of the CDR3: TGTGCCAGCGTTCCCCTCTCCAGTGGCAACTATGGCTACACCTTC. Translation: CASVPLSSGNYGYTF.

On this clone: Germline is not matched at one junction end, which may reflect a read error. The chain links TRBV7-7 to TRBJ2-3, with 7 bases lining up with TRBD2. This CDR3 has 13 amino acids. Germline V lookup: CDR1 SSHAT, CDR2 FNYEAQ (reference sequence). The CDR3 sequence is CASSLAGGDTQYF. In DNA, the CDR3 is TGTGCTAGCAGCTTAGCCGGGGGGGATACGCAGTATTTT. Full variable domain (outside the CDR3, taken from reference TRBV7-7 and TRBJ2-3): GAGVSQSPRYKVTKRGQDVTLRCDPISSHATLYWYQQALGQGPEFLTYFNYEAQPDKSGLPSDRFSAERPEGSISTLTIQRTEQRDSAMYRCASSLAGGDTQYFGPGTRLTVL.

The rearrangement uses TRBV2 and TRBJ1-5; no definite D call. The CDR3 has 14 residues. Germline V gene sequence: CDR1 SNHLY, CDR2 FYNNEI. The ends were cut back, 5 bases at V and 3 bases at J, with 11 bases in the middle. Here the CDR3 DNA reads TGTGCCAGCAGTTTTGGGCAGATCAATCAGCCCCAGCATTTT. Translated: CASSFGQINQPQHF. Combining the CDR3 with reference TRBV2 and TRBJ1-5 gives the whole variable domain EPEVTQTPSHQVTQMGQEVILRCVPISNHLYFYWYRQILGQKVEFLVSFYNNEISEKSEIFDDQFSVERPDGSNFTLKIRSTKLEDSAMYFCASSFGQINQPQHFGDGTRLSIL.

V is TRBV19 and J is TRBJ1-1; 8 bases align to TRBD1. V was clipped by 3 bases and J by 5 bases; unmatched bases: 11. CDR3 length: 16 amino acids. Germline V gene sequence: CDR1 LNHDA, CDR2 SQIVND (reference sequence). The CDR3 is CASSIPPTGAGTEAFF. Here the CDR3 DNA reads TGTGCCAGTAGTATCCCCCCGACAGGGGCGGGTACTGAAGCTTTCTTT.

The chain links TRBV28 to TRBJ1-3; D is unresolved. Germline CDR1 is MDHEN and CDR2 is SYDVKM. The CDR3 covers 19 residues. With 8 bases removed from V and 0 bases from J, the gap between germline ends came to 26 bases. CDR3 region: CASGTPNGPARISGNTIYF. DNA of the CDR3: TGTGCCAGCGGTACCCCTAATGGCCCCGCGAGAATCTCTGGAAACACCATATATTTT.

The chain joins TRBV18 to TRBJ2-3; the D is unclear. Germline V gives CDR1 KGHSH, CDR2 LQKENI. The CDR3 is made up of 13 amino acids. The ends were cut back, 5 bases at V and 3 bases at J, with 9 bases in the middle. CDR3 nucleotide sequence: TGTGCCAGCTCAGTCGGTCCAACAGATACGCAGTATTTT. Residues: CASSVGPTDTQYF.

CDR3 loop: CASSFAMTSSGNTIYF. The CDR3 region has the DNA TGTGCCAGCAGCTTCGCTATGACCTCTTCTGGAAACACCATATATTTT. This chain uses TRBV5-5 with TRBJ1-3; no firm D call. The CDR3 is 16 amino acids. Trimming left V 2 bases short and J 1 base short, with 13 bases between. Germline values: CDR1 SGHKS, CDR2 YYEKEE (reference sequence).

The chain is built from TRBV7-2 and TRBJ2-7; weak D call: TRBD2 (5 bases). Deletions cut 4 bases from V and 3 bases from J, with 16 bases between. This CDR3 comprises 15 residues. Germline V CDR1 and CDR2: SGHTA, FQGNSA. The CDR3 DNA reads TGTGCCAGCAGCTCACCCGGGATCACCCGCTACGAGCAGTACTTC. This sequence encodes CASSSPGITRYEQYF.

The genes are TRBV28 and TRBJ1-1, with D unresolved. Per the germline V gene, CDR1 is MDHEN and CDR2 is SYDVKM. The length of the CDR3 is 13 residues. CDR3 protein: CASGRVMNTEAFF. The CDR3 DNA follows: TGTGCAAGCGGTCGGGTCATGAACACTGAAGCTTTCTTT.